This T cell receptor beta chain was observed in a study of blood T cell repertoires in COVID-19 (dated by TCRdb to 2018 to 2020). Turning to the overall study: Samples covering the acute and convalescent phases of COVID-19 were provided by collaborators in the United States, Italy and Spain. The prospective study material was composed of cDNA or gDNA derived from T cells, B-cell-depleted T cells, or PBMCs. Subjects who had been exposed to COVID-19, were actively infected with it, or had recovered from it provided the deeply sampled blood TCRbeta repertoires that made up the dataset. The repertoires were released in a freely available public database intended as a resource for research on the immune response to SARS-CoV-2. The samples were drawn from two sources: the first 160 participants of the ongoing ImmuneRACE study, and about 1,300 subjects contributed by 6 global collaborators. The sample metadata nearly always contained a de-identified subject ID, COVID-19 status, age in years and sex. Where available, HLA class I and class II types were taken from metadata supplied by the sample provider and were not determined by assay-based typing. General study outcomes and caveats: The quantity of clinical and demographic metadata differed by source and by participant and was supplied without curation.

The immunoSEQ Assay, a bias-controlled multiplex PCR, was used to amplify TCRbeta CDR3 regions from genomic DNA. The published analysis was carried out like this. Nucleated cell counts per sample were estimated from amplification of reference gene primers within the assay. To quantify the absolute abundance of each unique TCRbeta CDR3 rearrangement, sequence reads were collapsed and filtered. For each sample, productive Simpson clonality was calculated as the square root of Simpson's diversity index over productive rearrangements. This immuneACCESS table, as held by TCRdb, lists in-frame sequences with V and J called but not all clones. Of the missing ones, under half trace to an unresolved V gene in checked studies; the others have no known cause. That table supplies the V and J calls and clone size; D and trimming were determined from the DNA. For this sample there are 400,000 to 450,000 clones; less than 95% appear just once. The top ten clones comprise around 0.6% of the sample.

The CDR3, cysteine through phenylalanine, is 14 amino acids long. The entry retains the CDR3 DNA only, 42 bases that are in frame from base 1. As for this clone: It lacks a known antigen. No per-base quality is available; no much larger clone lies one base away.

In the prospective study, participants were 18 to 89 years old, resided in about two dozen geographic areas of the United States, and were enrolled through a virtual design. In the prospective study, cohorts were assigned on the basis of participant-reported clinical history obtained from a screening survey and a study questionnaire. For ImmuneRACE Cohort 3, a participant was defined as recovered based on two consecutive negative NP/OP PCR tests, clearance by a healthcare professional, or resolution of symptoms. In the prospective study, whole blood, serum and a nasopharyngeal or oropharyngeal swab were collected from each participant by mobile phlebotomists. Additional blood draws and questionnaires over an approximately 2-month period could optionally be provided by prospective study participants. Blood samples from the prospective study were shipped frozen or at room temperature prior to DNA extraction.

The rearrangement combines TRBV21-1 with TRBJ2-7; the listed D gene, TRBD2, was not tested against the DNA. TRBV21-1 is flagged as a pseudogene. The receptor comes from a man in his late teens or twenties who had recovered from COVID-19. Sequenced material: PBMCs or T cells enriched from blood (not recorded which). The CDR3 corresponds to CASSKGGEGGEQYF. At the DNA level, the sequence is TGTGCCAGCAGCAAAGGGGGGGAGGGCGGCGAGCAGTACTTC.